The 32 T cell receptor beta chains below were found in one sample sequenced in a study of human thymus T cells. Thymic resections from corrective heart surgery supplied the tissue. Some clones are missing from TCRdb's copy, which holds only in-frame ones; the method was immunoSEQ multiplex PCR. The table lists under 95,000 clones, approximately 95% of them singletons, with around 0.034% in the top ten. Sequencing was carried out using thymus tissue. The receptor source for this set is a girl in the first two years of life with a congenital heart defect but otherwise immunologically healthy.

The chain recombines TRBV2 with TRBJ2-5; D unclear. The CDR3 sequence is 11 residues long. Germline V CDR1 and CDR2: SNHLY, FYNNEI. Trimming removed 4 bases from V and 3 bases from J, with 3 bases in between. The CDR3 coding sequence is TGTGCCAGCAGTGCGGAAGAGACCCAGTACTTC. Translating gives CASSAEETQYF.

The rearrangement uses TRBV10-1 and TRBJ2-7, with TRBD2 matching 13 bases. Trimming cost V 2 bases and J 7 bases; bases outside gene matches: 2. CDR1 and CDR2 (germline): WNHNN, SYGVQD (reference sequence). There are 14 residues in the CDR3. The CDR3 loop is CASSEGLAGVEQYF. The CDR3 DNA sequence: TGCGCCAGCAGTGAGGGACTAGCGGGAGTTGAGCAGTACTTC.

V usage is TRBV2 and J usage is TRBJ2-1, with 10 bases fitting TRBD2. The CDR3 has 15 amino acids. Germline-derived CDR1 and CDR2 are SNHLY and FYNNEI. Unmatched junction bases numbered 4, after V lost 6 bases and J lost 2 bases. CDR3 coding DNA: TGTGCCAGCAGACGGACTAGCGGAACCTACAATGAGCAGTTCTTC. It yields the protein CASRRTSGTYNEQFF.

This clone was counted once. This chain uses TRBV19 with TRBJ2-1; D assignment may be TRBD1 or TRBD2 (5 bases each). Germline V gene data show CDR1 as LNHDA and CDR2 as SQIVND (reference sequence). The ends were cut back, 6 bases at V and 9 bases at J, with 21 bases in the middle. The CDR3 covers 15 residues. The CDR3: CASSRGTEKVSEQFF. The DNA for the CDR3 is TGTGCCAGTAGCAGAGGGACGGAGAAGGTCAGTGAGCAGTTCTTC.

The J gene is TRBJ2-7, the V gene TRBV10-2, with 7 bases matching TRBD2. The CDR3 has 15 amino acids. Trimming removed 3 bases from V and 0 bases from J; junction bases left unmatched: 5. From germline, CDR1 is WSHSY and CDR2 SAAADI. For the CDR3, the DNA is TGCGCCAGCAGTGATGGCGGGGGAAGCTCCTACGAGCAGTACTTC. It is translated as CASSDGGGSSYEQYF.

This sequence joins TRBV27 and TRBJ1-2; 7 bases map to TRBD1. Looked up from germline, CDR1 is MNHEY and CDR2 is SMNVEV (reference sequence). J gave up 4 bases and V 3 bases, and 11 bases lay outside the gene matches. The CDR3 is made up of 16 amino acids. The CDR3 loop is CASSFIRQGSCYGYTF. CDR3 nucleotides: TGTGCCAGCAGTTTCATACGACAGGGCTCTTGCTATGGCTACACCTTC.

The chain combines TRBV7-2 with TRBJ2-7; 10 nucleotides match TRBD2. With 4 bases clipped from V and 3 bases from J, the junction kept 18 bases outside the gene matches. The CDR3 totals 19 residues. Germline V gene data show CDR1 as SGHTA and CDR2 as FQGNSA. CDR3 in amino acids: CASSSPRPGLACSFYEQYF. The CDR3 DNA reads as TGTGCCAGCAGCTCACCTAGACCGGGACTAGCGTGCTCGTTCTACGAGCAGTACTTC.

This chain links TRBV14 with TRBJ2-7; 16 nucleotides line up with TRBD2. Germline values: CDR1 SGHDN, CDR2 FVKESK. The V segment lost 0 bases and the J segment 5 bases; nucleotides outside the gene matches: 19. There are 22 residues in the CDR3. For the CDR3, the DNA is TGTGCCAGCAGCCAAGATTGGAACGTCGGGACTAGCGGGAGGGAGATTCAGGACGAGCAGTACTTC. Its translation is CASSQDWNVGTSGREIQDEQYF.

The chain uses TRBV5-1 and TRBJ1-2; weak D call: TRBD1 (6 bases). Germline-derived CDR1 and CDR2 are SGHRS and YFSETQ. The CDR3 runs 14 residues. The V end was cut by 2 bases, the J end by 3 bases, with 11 bases between. The CDR3 sequence is CASSFRTDYYGYTF. Written as DNA, the CDR3 is TGCGCCAGCAGCTTCCGGACAGACTACTATGGCTACACCTTC.

The rearrangement joins TRBV4-2 to TRBJ2-1, with D maybe TRBD1 (5 bases). The V gene lost 3 bases and the J gene lost 8 bases, with 17 bases spanning the gap. The CDR3 is 15 residues long. Germline V gene lookup returns CDR1 LGHNA and CDR2 YNFKEQ. CDR3 in DNA: TGTGCCAGCAGCCACCGACAGCTCTGGTCCCATGAGCAGTTCTTC. The encoded protein is CASSHRQLWSHEQFF.

The gene calls are TRBV14 and TRBJ1-2; D ambiguous. The CDR3 loop spans 14 amino acids. V gave up 1 base and J gave up 4 bases, with 10 bases separating them. Germline CDR1 SGHDN, CDR2 FVKESK. The chain's CDR3 is CASSQVEGPYGYTF. DNA for the CDR3: TGTGCCAGCAGCCAAGTTGAAGGGCCCTATGGCTACACCTTC.

The rearrangement links TRBV15 to TRBJ2-1, with 9 bases fitting TRBD2. The CDR3 is 18 amino acids. V shed 0 bases, J shed 0 bases, and the junction held 6 bases outside the gene matches. Germline V gene sequence: CDR1 LNHNV, CDR2 YYDKDF (reference sequence). The CDR3 coding sequence is TGTGCCACCAGCAGAGATCGGGCGGGAGGGCCCTCCTACAATGAGCAGTTCTTC. Protein product: CATSRDRAGGPSYNEQFF. The full variable domain, its missing parts supplied by reference TRBV15 and TRBJ2-1, is DAMVIQNPRYQVTQFGKPVTLSCSQTLNHNVMYWYQQKSSQAPKLLFHYYDKDFNNEADTPDNFQSRRPNTSFCFLDIRSPGLGDTAMYLCATSRDRAGGPSYNEQFFGPGTRLTVL.

The chain joins TRBV7-2 to TRBJ1-1; 7 nucleotides match TRBD1. Germline V CDR1 and CDR2: SGHTA, FQGNSA. Trimming at V came to 2 bases and at J to 2 bases, leaving 5 bases not matched to a gene. The CDR3 has 15 residues. This CDR3 reads CASSLRTGPNTEAFF. The CDR3 DNA is TGTGCCAGCAGCTTAAGGACAGGACCCAACACTGAAGCTTTCTTT.

The rearrangement joins TRBV5-1 to TRBJ2-5; 7 positions match TRBD1. V lost 3 bases to trimming and J lost 2 bases; unmatched junction nucleotides: 4. This CDR3 region has 14 residues. From germline, CDR1 is SGHRS and CDR2 YFSETQ. DNA of the CDR3: TGCGCCAGCAGCTCATTACAGGGGCAAGAGACCCAGTACTTC. Translating it yields CASSSLQGQETQYF.

The rearrangement uses TRBV28 and TRBJ2-7, with D possibly called TRBD1 or TRBD2 (6 bases each). CDR3 length equals 14 residues. The germline V and J ends were trimmed by 3 bases and 2 bases, with 11 bases remaining between them. Per germline, CDR1 MDHEN and CDR2 SYDVKM. CDR3 amino acids: CASSFGGRTYEQYF. The DNA for the CDR3 is TGTGCCAGCAGTTTCGGGGGCCGGACCTACGAGCAGTACTTC. Variable domain in full (rest from reference TRBV28 and TRBJ2-7): DVKVTQSSRYLVKRTGEKVFLECVQDMDHENMFWYRQDPGLGLRLIYFSYDVKMKEKGDIPEGYSVSREKKERFSLILESASTNQTSMYLCASSFGGRTYEQYFGPGTRLTVT.

The chain couples TRBV4-1 to TRBJ2-3; D unresolved. The CDR3 consists of 13 residues. CDR1 and CDR2 (germline): MGHRA, YSYEKL. V lost 2 bases and J 5 bases, leaving 8 bases between the germline ends. CDR3 amino acids: CASSQSRLDTQYF. CDR3 nucleotides: TGCGCCAGCAGCCAAAGCCGCCTAGATACGCAGTATTTT.

There are a few counts of this clone. The rearrangement joins TRBV28 to TRBJ1-3; the D is unclear. There are 13 residues in the CDR3. Per germline, CDR1 MDHEN and CDR2 SYDVKM. With 7 bases removed from V and 0 bases from J, the gap between germline ends came to 7 bases. Here the CDR3 DNA reads TGTGCCAGCAACACCAGCTCTGGAAACACCATATATTTT. Protein product: CASNTSSGNTIYF.

This rearrangement joins TRBV5-4 to TRBJ2-7, with D perhaps matching TRBD1 (6 bases). CDR3 size: 17 residues. With 0 bases removed from V and 4 bases from J, the gap between germline ends came to 20 bases. The germline V gene has CDR1 SGHNT and CDR2 YYREEE (reference sequence). The CDR3: CASSLGQVPNDSYEQYF. CDR3 nucleotide sequence: TGTGCCAGCAGCTTGGGACAGGTCCCGAACGATTCTTACGAGCAGTACTTC.

There are a few counts of this clone. CDR3 DNA sequence: TGCGCCAGCAGCCCCGGGACAGGGCACACTGAAGCTTTCTTT. This gives the protein CASSPGTGHTEAFF. The rearrangement uses TRBV4-1 and TRBJ1-1; 9 bases fit TRBD1. Germline V gives CDR1 MGHRA, CDR2 YSYEKL. The CDR3 contains 14 residues. The J segment lost 3 bases and the V segment lost 4 bases, leaving 3 bases of the junction unmatched.

The J gene is TRBJ2-3, the V gene TRBV5-1; no clear D gene. CDR1 and CDR2 (germline): SGHRS, YFSETQ. Trimming took 0 bases from V and 2 from J, leaving 7 bases between them. This CDR3 contains 14 residues. CDR3 amino acids: CASSLGKSTDTQYF. CDR3 sequence (DNA): TGCGCCAGCAGCTTGGGGAAGTCCACAGATACGCAGTATTTT.

This chain connects TRBV5-4 to TRBJ2-1, with 7 positions matching TRBD2. This CDR3 spans 16 amino acids. CDR1 SGHNT and CDR2 YYREEE come from the germline V gene (reference sequence). Unmatched junction bases numbered 8, after V lost 0 bases and J lost 5 bases. The CDR3 protein is CASSLVVWEGNNEQFF. CDR3 nucleotides: TGTGCCAGCAGCTTGGTGGTCTGGGAGGGGAACAATGAGCAGTTCTTC.

The rearrangement uses TRBV29-1 and TRBJ2-5; 10 positions match TRBD2. Per the germline V gene, CDR1 is SQVTM and CDR2 is ANQGSEA. The CDR3 loop spans 15 amino acids. Germline trimming cut 0 bases from V and 2 bases from J; bases unmatched to any gene: 3. In DNA, the CDR3 is TGCAGCGTTGAAGATCGGACTAGCGGACAAGAGACCCAGTACTTC. It specifies CSVEDRTSGQETQYF.

The genes are TRBV29-1 and TRBJ2-1; tentative D call: TRBD2 (6 bases). Between the trimmed V and J ends, which lost 0 bases and 7 bases, there was a span of 22 bases. Germline V gives CDR1 SQVTM, CDR2 ANQGSEA. This CDR3 comprises 17 residues. The CDR3 nucleotides read TGCAGCGTTGAAGATTGGGACCGACTAGGCCATAGGAATGAGCAGTTCTTC. Protein: CSVEDWDRLGHRNEQFF.

This clone was found once. This chain joins TRBV9 and TRBJ2-1, with 8 bases aligning to TRBD2. V shed 0 bases, J shed 1 base, and the junction held 6 bases outside the gene matches. The CDR3 runs to 17 residues. CDR1 is SGDLS and CDR2 is YYNGEE in the germline V gene. In DNA form, the CDR3 reads TGTGCCAGCAGCGTAGCTCTAGCGGGTTTTTCCTACAATGAGCAGTTCTTC. Its translation: CASSVALAGFSYNEQFF.

The gene calls are TRBV5-1 and TRBJ2-7; TRBD1 is a possible D gene (6 bases). This CDR3 comprises 15 residues. V was clipped by 3 bases and J by 5 bases, with 18 bases between them. Germline V gene data show CDR1 as SGHRS and CDR2 as YFSETQ. Written as DNA, the CDR3 is TGCGCCAGCAGCTCAACCCGGGCAGGGGACCACGAGCAGTACTTC. Protein sequence: CASSSTRAGDHEQYF.

This sequence joins TRBV7-2 and TRBJ2-1, with D unresolved. Between the trimmed V and J ends, which lost 2 bases and 6 bases, there was a span of 8 bases. The CDR3 consists of 13 residues. Per the germline V gene, CDR1 is SGHTA and CDR2 is FQGNSA. CDR3 sequence: CASSLRVPNEQFF. The DNA of the CDR3 is TGTGCCAGCAGCTTAAGAGTCCCCAATGAGCAGTTCTTC. Looking up the rest from reference TRBV7-2 and TRBJ2-1 gives the full variable domain: GAGVSQSPSNKVTEKGKDVELRCDPISGHTALYWYRQSLGQGLEFLIYFQGNSAPDKSGLPSDRFSAERTGGSVSTLTIQRTQQEDSAVYLCASSLRVPNEQFFGPGTRLTVL.

This clone occurred once. The CDR3 protein is CASTQRTGKLGYTF. DNA of the CDR3: TGTGCCAGCACCCAAAGGACAGGCAAACTTGGCTACACCTTC. The V and J genes are TRBV21-1 and TRBJ1-2; the D call of TRBD1 is as the table states it, not checked on the DNA. TRBV21-1 is a listed pseudogene. The CDR3 consists of 14 residues.

The chain is built from TRBV11-1 and TRBJ2-5, with TRBD2 as a possible D gene (5 bases). V was cut by 3 bases and J by 3 bases, with 11 bases left in between. This CDR3 is 14 amino acids long. Germline V CDR1 and CDR2: SGHAT, FQDESV (reference sequence). DNA for the CDR3: TGTGCCAGCAGCTTGGCTAGCCTCAAAGAGACCCAGTACTTC. Translated: CASSLASLKETQYF.

This clone has just one count. V usage is TRBV7-2 and J usage is TRBJ2-2; D is perhaps TRBD2 (5 bases). This CDR3 has 16 residues. In germline, CDR1 is SGHTA, CDR2 FQGNSA. V lost 3 bases and J lost 1, with 12 bases in between. CDR3 nucleotide sequence: TGTGCCAGCAGCTTCTATGAGGGAAGGAACACCGGGGAGCTGTTTTTT. Translating gives CASSFYEGRNTGELFF.

The V call is TRBV18, the J call TRBJ2-5, with unresolved D. Germline V lookup: CDR1 KGHSH, CDR2 LQKENI. Trimming took off 3 bases at V and 9 bases at J, with 8 bases between the two ends. The CDR3 runs 11 residues. The CDR3 sequence is CASSPARSQYF. The DNA of the CDR3 is TGTGCCAGCTCACCCGCCCGGTCCCAGTACTTC.

The chain is built from TRBV2 and TRBJ2-7, with D perhaps TRBD1 or TRBD2 (5 bases each). The CDR3 runs 17 residues. Germline V gene data show CDR1 as SNHLY and CDR2 as FYNNEI. Trimming removed 1 base from V and 7 bases from J, with 23 bases in between. The CDR3 nucleotides read TGTGCCAGCAGTGAAGGGTGGGGGACCCTTTCACTATCGGAGCAGTACTTC. Protein product: CASSEGWGTLSLSEQYF.

This sequence joins TRBV4-1 and TRBJ2-6; D not resolved. With 2 bases removed from V and 0 bases from J, the gap between germline ends came to 2 bases. Germline lookup yields CDR1 MGHRA and CDR2 YSYEKL. The CDR3 extends over 14 amino acids. The CDR3 sequence: CASSQYSGANVLTF. CDR3 nucleotides: TGCGCCAGCAGCCAATACTCTGGGGCCAACGTCCTGACTTTC.